This T cell receptor beta chain was identified during a study of response to subunit inactivated influenza vaccine. The table lists this clonotype with a few counts. MiXCR, applied by TCRdb to the RT-PCR reads, yields one record per CDR3 protein. The sample carries 150,000 to 200,000 distinct CDR3 sequences, approximately 12% recorded once. This CDR3 is 13 amino acids long. Trimming took 1 base from V and 2 from J, leaving 5 bases between them. The sample also formed part of further work on T cells expressing NK-cell markers. In that study: Scientists made TCR beta cDNA using 5'RACE template switching with UMIs. From sorted CD3+CD56+NKG2C+, CD3+CD56+NKG2C- and CD3+CD56-NKG2C+ T cells came the TCR beta repertoires. Roughly 6 donors showed dominant NKG2C+ clonotypes comprising roughly 1.0-7.0% of their CD8+ T cells. Where a handful of donors were concerned, these clonotypes also led the CD3+CD56-NKG2C+ fraction. HCMV specificity of the expanded NKG2C+ T cell clones was not established.

This sequence joins TRBV12-3 or TRBV12-4 and TRBJ1-2; D is unresolved. The specimen was CD8+ T cells sorted from PBMCs, collected 11 to 12 days after vaccination. The sequence derives from a man aged 50-60 years who received an inactivated influenza vaccine. CDR3 sequence reads: CASSLGNNYGYTF. CDR3 sequence (DNA): TGTGCCAGCAGTTTAGGTAACAACTATGGCTACACCTTC.